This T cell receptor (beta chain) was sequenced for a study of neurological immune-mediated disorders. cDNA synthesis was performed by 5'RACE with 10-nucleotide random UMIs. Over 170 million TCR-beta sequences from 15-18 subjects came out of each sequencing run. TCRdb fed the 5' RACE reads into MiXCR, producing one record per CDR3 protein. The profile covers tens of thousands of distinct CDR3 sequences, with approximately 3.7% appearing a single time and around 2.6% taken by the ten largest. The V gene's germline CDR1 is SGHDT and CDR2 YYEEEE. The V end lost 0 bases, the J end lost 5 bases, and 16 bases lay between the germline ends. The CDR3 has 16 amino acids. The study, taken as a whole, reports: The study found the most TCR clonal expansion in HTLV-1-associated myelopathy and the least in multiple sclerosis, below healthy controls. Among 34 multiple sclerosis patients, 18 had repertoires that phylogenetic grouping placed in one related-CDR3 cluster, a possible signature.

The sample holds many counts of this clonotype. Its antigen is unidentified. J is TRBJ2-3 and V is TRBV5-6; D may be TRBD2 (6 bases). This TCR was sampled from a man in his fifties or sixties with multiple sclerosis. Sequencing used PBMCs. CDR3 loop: CASSLAYRDFEDTQYF. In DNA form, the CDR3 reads TGTGCCAGCAGCTTGGCGTATAGGGACTTTGAAGATACGCAGTATTTT.